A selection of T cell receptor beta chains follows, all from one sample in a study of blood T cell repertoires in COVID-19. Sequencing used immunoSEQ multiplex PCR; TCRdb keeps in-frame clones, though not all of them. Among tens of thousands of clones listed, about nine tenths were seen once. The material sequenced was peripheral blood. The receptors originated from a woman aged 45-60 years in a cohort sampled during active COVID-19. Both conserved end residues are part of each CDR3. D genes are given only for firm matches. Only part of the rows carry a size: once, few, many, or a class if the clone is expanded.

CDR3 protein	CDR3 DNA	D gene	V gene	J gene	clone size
CASSFVNKITGSYTF	TGTGCCAGCAGTTTTGTCAACAAAATAACGGGTAGCTACACCTTC	NA	TRBV28	TRBJ1-2	NA
CASSLGRGNTEAFF	TGTGCCAGCAGCTTAGGGCGGGGGAACACTGAAGCTTTCTTT	NA	TRBV7-9	TRBJ1-1	once
CASSSSGTGVGNTIYF	TGCGCCAGCAGCTCCTCCGGGACAGGGGTTGGAAACACCATATATTTT	TRBD1	TRBV5-1	TRBJ1-3	once
CASSLEAGYSYGYTF	TGTGCCAGCAGCTTGGAGGCAGGGTATAGCTATGGCTACACCTTC	NA	TRBV5-5	TRBJ1-2	once
CASSPSRTNTGELFF	TGTGCCAGCAGCCCCAGCAGGACGAACACCGGGGAGCTGTTTTTT	NA	TRBV3-1/TRBV3-2	TRBJ2-2	NA
CASSRPSPGQVPYEQYF	TGCGCCAGCAGCCGCCCAAGCCCGGGACAGGTCCCCTACGAGCAGTACTTC	TRBD1	TRBV4-1	TRBJ2-7	NA
CASSRTPGQIPGETQYF	TGTGCCAGCAGCCGAACACCGGGACAGATACCGGGGGAGACCCAGTACTTC	TRBD1	TRBV3-1/TRBV3-2	TRBJ2-5	NA
CASSVGGGSTNTEAFF	TGTGCCAGCAGCGTAGGCGGGGGATCCACAAACACTGAAGCTTTCTTT	NA	TRBV9	TRBJ1-1	NA
CASSPGSWGQHNEQFF	TGTGCCAGCTCACCAGGATCTTGGGGACAGCACAATGAGCAGTTCTTC	TRBD1	TRBV18	TRBJ2-1	NA
CASSKKWQGRGDTQYF	TGTGCCAGCAGCAAAAAGTGGCAGGGGAGGGGGGATACGCAGTATTTT	NA	TRBV21-1	TRBJ2-3	NA
CASSEALLAELTDTQYF	TGTGCCAGCAGTGAAGCGCTTCTTGCAGAATTAACAGATACGCAGTATTTT	NA	TRBV2	TRBJ2-3	NA
CASSLTSDRGTDTQYF	TGCGCCAGCAGCTTAACCTCGGACAGGGGCACAGATACGCAGTATTTT	TRBD1	TRBV5-1	TRBJ2-3	NA
CASSQTGVEGYSPLHF	TGCGCCAGCAGCCAGACTGGAGTCGAAGGATATTCACCCCTCCACTTT	NA	TRBV5-1	TRBJ1-6	NA
CASSWDSGEKLFF	TGTGCCAGCAGCTGGGACAGTGGTGAAAAACTGTTTTTT	TRBD1	TRBV12-3/TRBV12-4	TRBJ1-4	NA
CASRRDRASGANVLTF	TGTGCCAGCCGACGGGACAGGGCCTCTGGGGCCAACGTCCTGACTTTC	TRBD1	TRBV2	TRBJ2-6	NA
CASSFGQGGTQYF	TGTGCCAGCAGTTTCGGGCAGGGCGGGACCCAGTACTTC	NA	TRBV12-3/TRBV12-4	TRBJ2-5	NA
CSVARGETQYF	TGCAGCGTTGCGAGGGGGGAGACCCAGTACTTC	NA	TRBV29-1	TRBJ2-5	NA
CASSLGLAGHNEQFF	TGTGCCAGCAGCTTAGGGCTAGCGGGTCACAATGAGCAGTTCTTC	TRBD2	TRBV7-3	TRBJ2-1	NA
CASNNRDQNTGELFF	TGTGCCAGCAATAACAGGGATCAGAACACCGGGGAGCTGTTTTTT	NA	TRBV2	TRBJ2-2	NA
CASSLTGFGETQYF	TGTGCCAGCAGCCTTACAGGGTTTGGGGAGACCCAGTACTTC	NA	TRBV3-1/TRBV3-2	TRBJ2-5	NA
CAWSMRAEQFF	TGTGCCTGGAGTATGAGAGCAGAGCAGTTCTTC	NA	TRBV30	TRBJ2-1	NA
CAGSTVYNEQFF	TGTGCCGGTTCGACAGTCTACAATGAGCAGTTCTTC	NA	TRBV6-6	TRBJ2-1	NA
CASSLQGLNTEAFF	TGTGCCAGCAGCCTACAGGGGCTAAACACTGAAGCTTTCTTT	TRBD1	TRBV2	TRBJ1-1	NA
CASSEDRVASPLHF	TGTGCCAGCAGTGAAGACAGGGTTGCTTCACCCCTCCACTTT	NA	TRBV6-1	TRBJ1-6	NA
CASRQREKVSNEQFF	TGTGCCAGCAGACAGCGGGAAAAGGTTAGCAATGAGCAGTTCTTC	TRBD2	TRBV3-1/TRBV3-2	TRBJ2-1	NA
CASSYMGAGRNGELFF	TGTGCCAGCAGTTATATGGGGGCAGGTCGAAACGGGGAGCTGTTTTTT	NA	TRBV6-5	TRBJ2-2	NA
CASSSLGAVVAGELFF	TGTGCCAGCAGCTCCCTGGGGGCAGTCGTGGCCGGGGAGCTGTTTTTT	NA	TRBV7-8	TRBJ2-2	once
CASSEARGANYGYTF	TGTGCCAGCTCCGAGGCCAGGGGAGCTAACTATGGCTACACCTTC	NA	TRBV6-5	TRBJ1-2	NA
CASSLDSGETQYF	TGCGCCAGCAGCTTGGACAGTGGAGAGACCCAGTACTTC	NA	TRBV5-1	TRBJ2-5	NA
CASSHRNTEQFF	TGTGCCAGCAGCCATCGAAACACTGAGCAGTTCTTC	NA	TRBV7-8	TRBJ2-1	NA
CASSLDRAYKNIQYF	TGCGCCAGCAGCTTGGACAGGGCTTACAAAAACATTCAGTACTTC	NA	TRBV5-1	TRBJ2-4	NA
CASGQGADYEQYF	TGTGCCAGCGGTCAGGGGGCGGACTACGAGCAGTACTTC	TRBD1	TRBV2	TRBJ2-7	NA